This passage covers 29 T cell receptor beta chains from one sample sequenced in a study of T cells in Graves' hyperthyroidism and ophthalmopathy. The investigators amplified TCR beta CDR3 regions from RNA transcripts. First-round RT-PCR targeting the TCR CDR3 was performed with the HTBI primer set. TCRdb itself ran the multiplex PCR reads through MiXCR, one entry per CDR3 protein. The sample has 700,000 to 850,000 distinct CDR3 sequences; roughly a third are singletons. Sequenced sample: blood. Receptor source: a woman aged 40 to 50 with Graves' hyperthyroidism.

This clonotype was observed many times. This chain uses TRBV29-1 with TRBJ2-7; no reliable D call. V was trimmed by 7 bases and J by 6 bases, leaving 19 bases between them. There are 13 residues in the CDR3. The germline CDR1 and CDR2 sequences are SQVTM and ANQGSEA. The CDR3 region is CSGKGQGHGEQYF. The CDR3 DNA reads TGCAGCGGTAAAGGCCAAGGGCACGGCGAGCAGTACTTC.

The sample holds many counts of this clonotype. The CDR3: CASSRPGQLNYEQYF. In DNA, the CDR3 is TGTGCCAGCAGTCGACCGGGACAGCTAAACTACGAGCAGTACTTC. The chain recombines TRBV6-5 with TRBJ2-7; TRBD1 matches 7 bases. Looked up from germline, CDR1 is MNHEY and CDR2 is SVGAGI. There are 15 residues in the CDR3. The V and J ends lost 5 bases and 3 bases, in that order; junction bases with no gene match: 10.

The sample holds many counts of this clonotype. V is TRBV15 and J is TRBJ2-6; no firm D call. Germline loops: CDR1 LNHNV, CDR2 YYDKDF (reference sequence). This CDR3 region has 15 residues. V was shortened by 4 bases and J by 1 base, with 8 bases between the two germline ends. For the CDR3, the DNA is TGTGCCACCAGCACAAGGTGGTCTGGGGCCAACGTCCTGACTTTC. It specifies CATSTRWSGANVLTF.

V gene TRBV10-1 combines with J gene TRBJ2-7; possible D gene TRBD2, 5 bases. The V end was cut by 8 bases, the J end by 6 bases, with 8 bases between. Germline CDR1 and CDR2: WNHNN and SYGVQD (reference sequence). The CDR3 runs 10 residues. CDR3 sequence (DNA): TGCGCCAGCGGGAGTGCCGAGCAGTACTTC. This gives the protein CASGSAEQYF.

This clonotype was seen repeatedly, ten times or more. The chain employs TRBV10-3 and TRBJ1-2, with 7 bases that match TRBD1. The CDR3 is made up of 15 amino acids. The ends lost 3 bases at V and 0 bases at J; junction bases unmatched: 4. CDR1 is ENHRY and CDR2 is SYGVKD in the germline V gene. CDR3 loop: CAISEGGTANYGYTF. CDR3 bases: TGTGCCATCAGTGAAGGGGGCACCGCTAACTATGGCTACACCTTC.

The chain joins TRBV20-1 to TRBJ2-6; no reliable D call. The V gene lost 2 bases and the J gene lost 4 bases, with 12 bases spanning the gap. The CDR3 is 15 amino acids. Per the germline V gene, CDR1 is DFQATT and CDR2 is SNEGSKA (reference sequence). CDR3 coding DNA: TGCAGTGCTAGACGGGCTGGGGTCGGGGCCAACGTCCTGACTTTC. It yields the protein CSARRAGVGANVLTF.

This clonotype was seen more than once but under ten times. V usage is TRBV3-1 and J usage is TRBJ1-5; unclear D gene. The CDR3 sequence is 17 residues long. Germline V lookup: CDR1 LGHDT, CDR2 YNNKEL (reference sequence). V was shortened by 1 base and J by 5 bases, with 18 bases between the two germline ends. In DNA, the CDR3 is TGTGCCAGCAGCCAAGGTGTAGGGAAGGCTGGCCATCAGCCCCAGCATTTT. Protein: CASSQGVGKAGHQPQHF.

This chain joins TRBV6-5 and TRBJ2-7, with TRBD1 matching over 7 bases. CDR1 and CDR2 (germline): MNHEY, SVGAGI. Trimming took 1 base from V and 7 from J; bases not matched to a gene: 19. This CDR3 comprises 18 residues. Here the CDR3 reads CASSYYPPGDSPQQEQYF. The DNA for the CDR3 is TGTGCCAGCAGTTACTACCCACCTGGGGACAGCCCCCAGCAGGAGCAGTACTTC.

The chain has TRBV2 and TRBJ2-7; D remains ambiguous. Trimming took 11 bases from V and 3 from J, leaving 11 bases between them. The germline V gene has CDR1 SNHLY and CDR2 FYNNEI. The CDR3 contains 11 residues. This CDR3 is CAGSQGYEQYF. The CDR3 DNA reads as TGTGCCGGATCACAAGGCTACGAGCAGTACTTC.

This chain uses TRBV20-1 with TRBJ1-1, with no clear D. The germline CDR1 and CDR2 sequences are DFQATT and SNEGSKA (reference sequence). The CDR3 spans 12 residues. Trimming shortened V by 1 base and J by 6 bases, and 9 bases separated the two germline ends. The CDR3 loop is CSARGLAAEAFF. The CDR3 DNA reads TGCAGTGCTAGAGGGCTAGCCGCTGAAGCTTTCTTT.

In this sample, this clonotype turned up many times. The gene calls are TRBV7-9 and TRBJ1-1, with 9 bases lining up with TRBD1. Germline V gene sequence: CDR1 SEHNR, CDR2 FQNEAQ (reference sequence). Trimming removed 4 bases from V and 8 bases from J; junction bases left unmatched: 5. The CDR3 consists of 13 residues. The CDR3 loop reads CASSWTGEMEAFF. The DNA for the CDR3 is TGTGCCAGCAGCTGGACAGGGGAAATGGAAGCTTTCTTT.

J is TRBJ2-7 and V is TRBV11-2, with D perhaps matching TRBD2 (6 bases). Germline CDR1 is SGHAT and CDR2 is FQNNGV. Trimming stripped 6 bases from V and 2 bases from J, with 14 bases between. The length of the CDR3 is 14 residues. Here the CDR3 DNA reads TGTGCCAGCAGACCTCGCGGGGCCCCCTACGAGCAGTACTTC. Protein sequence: CASRPRGAPYEQYF.

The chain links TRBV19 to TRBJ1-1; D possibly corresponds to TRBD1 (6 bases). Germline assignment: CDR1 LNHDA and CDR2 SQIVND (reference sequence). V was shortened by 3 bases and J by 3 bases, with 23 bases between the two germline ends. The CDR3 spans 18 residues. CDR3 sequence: CASSMQQGWVSPDTEAFF. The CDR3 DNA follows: TGTGCCAGTAGTATGCAACAGGGTTGGGTGTCCCCGGACACTGAAGCTTTCTTT.

The CDR3 protein is CASSFNPGGYNEQYF. CDR3 nucleotides: TGTGCCAGCAGCTTCAATCCGGGGGGATACAATGAGCAGTACTTC. This rearrangement joins TRBV7-2 to TRBJ2-1; 7 bases line up with TRBD2. TRBJ2-7 matches the DNA end more closely, so the J call is doubtful. The CDR3 loop spans 15 amino acids. Germline V gene sequence: CDR1 SGHTA, CDR2 FQGNSA.

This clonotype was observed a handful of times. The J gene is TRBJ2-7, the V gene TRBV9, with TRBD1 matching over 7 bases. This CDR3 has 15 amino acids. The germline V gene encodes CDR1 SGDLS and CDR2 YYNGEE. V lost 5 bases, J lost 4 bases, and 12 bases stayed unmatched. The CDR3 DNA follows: TGTGCCAGCAGTCCGACAGGGTTCTCCGTTTACGAGCAGTACTTC. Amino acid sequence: CASSPTGFSVYEQYF.

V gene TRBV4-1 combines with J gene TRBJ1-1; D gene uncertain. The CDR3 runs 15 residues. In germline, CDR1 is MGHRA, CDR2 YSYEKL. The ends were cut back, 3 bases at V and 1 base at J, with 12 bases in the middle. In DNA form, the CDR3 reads TGCGCCAGCAGCCACCTACGGGCGGAGAACACTGAAGCTTTCTTT. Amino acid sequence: CASSHLRAENTEAFF.

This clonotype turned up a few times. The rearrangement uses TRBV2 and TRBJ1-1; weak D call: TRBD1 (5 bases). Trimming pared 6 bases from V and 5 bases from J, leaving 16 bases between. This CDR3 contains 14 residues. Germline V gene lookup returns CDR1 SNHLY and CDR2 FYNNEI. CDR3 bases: TGTGCCAGCAGCGAGAGACTTCAGGGAACTGAAGCTTTCTTT. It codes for CASSERLQGTEAFF.

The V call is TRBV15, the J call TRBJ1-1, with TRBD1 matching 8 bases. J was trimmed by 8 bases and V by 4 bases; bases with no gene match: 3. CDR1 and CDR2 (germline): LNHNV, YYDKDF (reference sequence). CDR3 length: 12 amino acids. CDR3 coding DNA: TGTGCCACCAGCACCCCAGGGGGCGAAGCTTTCTTT. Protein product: CATSTPGGEAFF.

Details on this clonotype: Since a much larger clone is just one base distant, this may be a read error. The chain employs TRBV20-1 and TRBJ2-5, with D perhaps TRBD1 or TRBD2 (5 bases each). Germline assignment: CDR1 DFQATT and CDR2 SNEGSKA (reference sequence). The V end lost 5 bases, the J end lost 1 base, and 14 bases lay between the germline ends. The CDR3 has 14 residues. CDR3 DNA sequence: TGCAGTGCTCCTTCGGGACGGACCCAAGAGACCCAGTACTTC. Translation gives CSAPSGRTQETQYF.

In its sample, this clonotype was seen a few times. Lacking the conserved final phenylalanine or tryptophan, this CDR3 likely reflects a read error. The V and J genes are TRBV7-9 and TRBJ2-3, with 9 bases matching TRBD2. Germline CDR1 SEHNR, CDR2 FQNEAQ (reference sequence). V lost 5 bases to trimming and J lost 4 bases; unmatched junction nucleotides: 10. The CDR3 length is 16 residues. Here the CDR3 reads CASSPRDSGRPDTQYL. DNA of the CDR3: TGTGCCAGCAGCCCCAGGGATAGCGGGAGACCAGATACGCAGTATCTT.

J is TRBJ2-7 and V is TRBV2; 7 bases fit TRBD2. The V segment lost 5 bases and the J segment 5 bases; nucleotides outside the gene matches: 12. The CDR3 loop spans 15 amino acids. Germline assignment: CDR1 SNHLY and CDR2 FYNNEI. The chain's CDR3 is CASSQEGSGYNEQYF. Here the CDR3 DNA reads TGTGCCAGCAGTCAAGAGGGTAGCGGGTACAACGAGCAGTACTTC.

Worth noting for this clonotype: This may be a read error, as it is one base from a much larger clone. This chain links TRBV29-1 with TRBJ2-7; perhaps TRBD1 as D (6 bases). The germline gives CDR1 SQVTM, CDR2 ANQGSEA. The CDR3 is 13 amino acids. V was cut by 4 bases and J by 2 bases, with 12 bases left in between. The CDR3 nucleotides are TGCAGCGTTGGGGGTCAGGGGACCTACGAGCAGTACTTC. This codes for CSVGGQGTYEQYF.

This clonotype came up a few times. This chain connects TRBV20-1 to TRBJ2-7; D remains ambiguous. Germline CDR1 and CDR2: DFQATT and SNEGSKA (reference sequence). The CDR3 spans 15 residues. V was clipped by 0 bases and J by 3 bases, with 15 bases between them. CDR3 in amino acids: CSAREEGFSVYEQYF. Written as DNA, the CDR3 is TGCAGTGCTAGAGAGGAAGGGTTCTCCGTCTACGAGCAGTACTTC.

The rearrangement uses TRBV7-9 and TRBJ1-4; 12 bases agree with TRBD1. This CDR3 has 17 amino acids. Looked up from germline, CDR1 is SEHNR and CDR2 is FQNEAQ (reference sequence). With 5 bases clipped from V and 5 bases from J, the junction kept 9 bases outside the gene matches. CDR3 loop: CASSHRDRGRKNEKLFF. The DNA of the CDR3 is TGTGCCAGCAGCCACCGGGACAGGGGGCGGAAAAATGAAAAACTGTTTTTT.

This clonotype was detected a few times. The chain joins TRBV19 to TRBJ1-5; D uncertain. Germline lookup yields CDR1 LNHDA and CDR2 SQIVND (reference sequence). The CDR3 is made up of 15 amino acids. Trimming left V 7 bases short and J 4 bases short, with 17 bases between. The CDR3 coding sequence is TGTGCCAGTACACTGATAGCACGAGGAAATCAGCCCCAGCATTTT. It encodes CASTLIARGNQPQHF.

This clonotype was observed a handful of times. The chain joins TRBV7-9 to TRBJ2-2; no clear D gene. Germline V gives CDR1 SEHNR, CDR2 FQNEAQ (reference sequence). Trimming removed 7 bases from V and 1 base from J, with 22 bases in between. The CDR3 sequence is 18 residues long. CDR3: CASIFGSSASLNTGELFF. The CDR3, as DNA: TGTGCCAGCATCTTCGGCAGTTCAGCTTCTTTGAACACCGGGGAGCTGTTTTTT.

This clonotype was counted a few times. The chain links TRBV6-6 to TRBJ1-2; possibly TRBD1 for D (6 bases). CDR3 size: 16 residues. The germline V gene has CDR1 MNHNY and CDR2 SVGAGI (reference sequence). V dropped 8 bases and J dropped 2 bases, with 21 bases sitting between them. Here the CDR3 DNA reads TGTGCCAGCGTATTGGGCGGGCGGGGGGCCAACTATGGCTACACCTTC. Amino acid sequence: CASVLGGRGANYGYTF.

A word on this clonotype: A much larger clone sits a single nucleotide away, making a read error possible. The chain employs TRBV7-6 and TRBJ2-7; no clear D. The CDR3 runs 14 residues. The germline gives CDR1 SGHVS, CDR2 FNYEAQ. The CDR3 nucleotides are TGTGCCAGCAGCTGGGTGGGCAACTCCTACGAGCGGTACTTC. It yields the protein CASSWVGNSYERYF.

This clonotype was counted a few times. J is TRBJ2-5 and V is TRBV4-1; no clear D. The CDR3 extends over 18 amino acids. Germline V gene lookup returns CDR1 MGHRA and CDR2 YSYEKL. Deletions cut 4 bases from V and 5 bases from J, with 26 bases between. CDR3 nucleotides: TGCGCCAGCAGCCCCAAATGGGCCCCTTCCTTATCGATGGAGACCCAGTACTTC. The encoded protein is CASSPKWAPSLSMETQYF.